The following is a T cell receptor beta chain sequence with its context. At least ten counts were recorded for this clonotype. This receptor's antigen is unknown. The input lacks base qualities; no much larger clone sits a single base away. This entry comes from a study of neurological immune-mediated disorders (dated by TCRdb to between 2018 and 2020). In the study overall: Peripheral blood TCR-beta repertoires from patients with HTLV-I-associated myelopathy (HAM/TSP), patients with multiple sclerosis, and healthy controls were compared in the study using UMI-based sequencing. The cohort was made up of 60 to 75 subjects, consisting of around 14 HAM/TSP patients, some 34 multiple sclerosis patients and 20 healthy controls. Longitudinal samples, technical triplicates and paired sorted CD4+ and CD8+ T-cell subsets, alongside PBMC samples, were included among the roughly 98 TCR-beta libraries. Results and caveats for the whole study, not just this receptor: Across subjects, expanded clones never shared an identical CDR3 amino acid sequence, which suggests that the TCR-beta repertoires in every group were private. TCR clonal expansion was greatest in HAM/TSP patients and smallest in MS patients, who ranked below even healthy controls.

cDNA synthesis used template-switch 5'RACE with a primer carrying a 10-nucleotide random unique molecular identifier tagging each TCR transcript. Over 200 million TCR-beta sequences, covering 15-18 subjects, were produced in each sequencing run. The RNeasy kit was used for extraction of total RNA. Using the KAPA Real-time Library Amplification kit, TCR-beta VDJ regions were amplified with primers for the TCR constant region and the 5'RACE anchor. A first PCR added sample indexes and Illumina adaptors, after which a second PCR increased the library yield. After purification with Ampure beads, the TCR product of roughly 650 bp was size-selected on a 2% E-gel SizeSelection system. Before pooling, libraries had their quality checked on a Bioanalyzer, their concentration measured with Qubit, and their quantity determined with the Kapa Library Quantification kit. Libraries were sequenced paired-end 2 x 150 bp on an Illumina HiSeq 2500. To increase sequence diversity, about 25-31% phiX was spiked into each library pool. The paper's processing steps were these. Quality-filtered reads were processed with the UMI-based MiGEC pipeline, and over 90% of raw TCR sequences were removed by the MiGEC pipeline during error correction. VDJ genes were aligned to IMGT germline references, and each clonotype was defined by a unique CDR3 amino acid sequence together with V-J genes. VDJtools evaluated clonal expansion, Shannon diversity and CDR3 relatedness (CalcPairwiseDistances, ClusterSamples); CLCbio workbench built phylogenetic trees. Using coefficient-of-variation modelling across technical triplicates, the study counted a clone as expanded if it had at least 8 unique UMIs. TCRdb reprocessed the public reads (quality trimming at Q25 with fastp, clone calling with MiXCR) and kept in-frame beta chains. Each entry merges the rows of one CDR3 protein and shows their most common DNA and genes. TCRdb's processing, not the authors', yielded these V and J calls. This sample has roughly 18,000 distinct CDR3 sequences in its table, and 11% to 15% of those were observed once. The ten largest clonotypes hold less than 9% of the sample.

For the sorted-subset TCR libraries, the starting material was about 930,000 sorted CD4+ or CD8+ T cells. PBMCs were separated from peripheral blood using Ficoll-Hypaque density gradient centrifugation and then cryopreserved in liquid nitrogen. Paired sorted CD4+ and CD8+ subsets came from healthy controls, HAM/TSP patients and MS patients. This TCR came from a woman aged 55-70 years with HTLV-1-associated myelopathy (HAM/TSP). The sample was CD4+ T cells from blood.

The DNA sequence is TGTGCCAGCAGCGTCCTGACAGATACGCAGTATTTT. The resulting protein is CASSVLTDTQYF. The chain couples TRBV7-9 to TRBJ2-3, with the identity of the D gene unclear. The CDR3 contains 12 residues, cysteine and phenylalanine counted. Kept here is only the CDR3 DNA, which spans 36 bases and is read in frame from base 1. A distance of 6 bases separates the germline ends of V and J, which lose 5 bases and 3 bases respectively. The germline V gene (reference sequence) supplies CDR1 SEHNR and CDR2 FQNEAQ. Full variable domain (CDR3 extended with the reference TRBV7-9 and TRBJ2-3 proteins): DTGVSQNPRHKITKRGQNVTFRCDPISEHNRLYWYRQTLGQGPEFLTYFQNEAQLEKSRLLSDRFSAERPKGSFSTLEIQRTEQGDSAMYLCASSVLTDTQYFGPGTRLTVL.